This T cell receptor (beta chain) came from a study of T cell changes during pregnancy in multiple sclerosis. The assay was immunoSEQ multiplex PCR, and TCRdb's table has in-frame clones only and misses some. This table holds 50,000 or so clones, 90% to 95% found once. The source material was CD4+ T cells from peripheral blood mononuclear cells, sampled before pregnancy. The origin of this receptor is a female donor with multiple sclerosis, enrolled in a pregnancy study.

The CDR3 sequence: CASSVGQGGYEQYF. CDR3 DNA sequence: TGTGCCAGCAGTGTAGGACAGGGGGGCTACGAGCAGTACTTC. The genes are TRBV2 and TRBJ2-7; 10 nucleotides agree with TRBD1. Per germline, CDR1 SNHLY and CDR2 FYNNEI. The CDR3 is made up of 14 amino acids. Unmatched junction bases numbered 3, after V lost 4 bases and J lost 3 bases.